This TCR beta chain stems from a study of blood T cell repertoires in COVID-19 (dated by TCRdb to about 2020). For the wider study: Samples from collaborators originated in the United States, Italy and Spain and spanned both the acute and convalescent phases of COVID-19. Samples were obtained from the ongoing ImmuneRACE study (first 160 participants) and from 1,000 to 1,500 subjects provided by 6 global collaborators. Deeply sampled blood TCRbeta repertoires from subjects exposed to, actively infected with, or recovered from COVID-19 were included in the dataset. A freely available public database, intended as a resource for researchers studying the immune response to SARS-CoV-2, is where the repertoires were released. The prospective study material was composed of cDNA or gDNA derived from T cells, B-cell-depleted T cells, or PBMCs. Nearly every sample came with metadata listing a de-identified subject ID, COVID-19 status, age in years and sex. Where HLA class I and class II types were available, the types were taken from metadata supplied by the sample provider, not from assay-based typing. On the study overall, not on this receptor specifically: The quantity of clinical and demographic metadata differed by source and by participant and was supplied without curation.

The germline V gene (reference sequence) gives CDR1 as SGHNT and CDR2 as YYREEE. Measured from the cysteine to the phenylalanine, the CDR3 is 17 residues long. The kept DNA is CDR3 alone, 51 bases in frame from the first base. V has 2 bases trimmed and J has 1 base trimmed; junction bases matching no gene number 7. The immunoSEQ Assay, a bias-controlled multiplex PCR, was used to amplify TCRbeta CDR3 regions from genomic DNA. Per the authors' processing: The number of nucleated cells in each sample was estimated from the amplification of reference gene primers within the assay. Sequence reads were collapsed and filtered to measure the absolute abundance of every unique TCRbeta CDR3 rearrangement. For each sample, productive Simpson clonality was calculated as the square root of Simpson's diversity index across productive rearrangements. TCRdb re-hosts the immuneACCESS table, in-frame sequences only. Its copies lack some clones; in the studies checked, an unresolved V gene accounts for under half of them, and the cause for the rest is not known. That table furnishes V, J and clone size, whereas the DNA furnished D and trimming. The table for this sample lists about 220,000 clones; 84% of them were counted only once. Approximately 6.5% of the sample goes to the ten largest clones.

Enrolling through a virtual design, the prospective study's participants ranged in age from roughly 18 to 100 years and lived across roughly 24 United States geographic areas. To assign participants to cohorts, the prospective study relied on clinical history that participants themselves reported in a screening survey and a study questionnaire. Recovered participants in ImmuneRACE Cohort 3 were defined as having two consecutive negative NP/OP PCR tests, clearance from a healthcare professional, or resolution of symptoms. Each participant in the prospective study had whole blood, serum and a nasopharyngeal or oropharyngeal swab collected by mobile phlebotomists. Prospective study participants could optionally give additional blood draws and questionnaires over an approximately 2-month period. Blood samples from the prospective study were shipped frozen or at room temperature prior to DNA extraction.

Concerning this clone itself: Its cognate antigen has yet to be identified. It has no much larger one-base neighbor in the sample; base qualities were not kept.

The clonotype was recovered from a woman aged 40 to 55 who had recovered from COVID-19. Recombination joined TRBV5-4 with TRBJ1-3; 9 central bases correspond to TRBD1. The sequenced sample was PBMCs or T cells enriched from blood (not recorded which). CDR3 region: CASSFRWTGASGNTIYF. The sequence in DNA is TGTGCCAGCAGCTTCCGCTGGACAGGGGCGTCTGGAAACACCATATATTTT.